These 15 T cell receptor beta chains originate from one sample sequenced in a study of OX40 agonist ivuxolimab in advanced cancers. This table comes from immunoSEQ multiplex PCR, and its TCRdb copy is limited to in-frame clones, with some not included. Of roughly 60,000 clones in the sample, about 90% were seen once. The sample was CD4+ or CD8+ T cells sorted from blood, taken in a trial of the OX40 agonist ivuxolimab. The receptor source for this set is an adult with an advanced solid tumor such as melanoma, head and neck, liver or kidney cancer.

The rearrangement links TRBV6-6 to TRBJ1-5; 7 bases align to TRBD1. With V trimmed by 6 bases and J by 4 bases, 12 bases remained unmatched. CDR3 size: 16 residues. Germline loops: CDR1 MNHNY, CDR2 SVGAGI (reference sequence). CDR3: CASRTTGTIENQPQHF. The CDR3 coding sequence is TGTGCCAGCAGGACGACAGGGACAATCGAGAATCAGCCCCAGCATTTT.

The rearrangement joins TRBV9 to TRBJ2-1, with TRBD2 identical over 8 bases. The CDR3 length is 14 residues. V lost 1 base to trimming and J lost 7 bases; unmatched junction nucleotides: 4. Germline CDR1 SGDLS, CDR2 YYNGEE. The CDR3, as DNA: TGTGCCAGCAGCGTACGGGAGGGCCGGAATGAGCAGTTCTTC. Protein sequence: CASSVREGRNEQFF.

J is TRBJ2-7 and V is TRBV7-8, with 7 bases that match TRBD1. The CDR3 runs to 14 residues. The germline gives CDR1 SGHVS, CDR2 FQNEAQ. After removal of 5 bases from V and 2 bases from J, the junction contained 6 bases not matched to a gene. As DNA, the CDR3 is TGTGCCAGCAGCCAGGGACAGCTTACCTACGAGCAGTACTTC. It encodes CASSQGQLTYEQYF.

This clone occurred once. The rearrangement uses TRBV15 and TRBJ2-3, with no clear D. The CDR3 runs 12 residues. The germline V and J ends were trimmed by 0 bases and 8 bases, with 6 bases remaining between them. Germline V gene data show CDR1 as LNHNV and CDR2 as YYDKDF (reference sequence). Here the CDR3 reads CATSRERSTQYF. The CDR3 DNA follows: TGTGCCACCAGCAGAGAACGGAGTACGCAGTATTTT. Together with reference TRBV15 and TRBJ2-3, the CDR3 gives the full variable domain: DAMVIQNPRYQVTQFGKPVTLSCSQTLNHNVMYWYQQKSSQAPKLLFHYYDKDFNNEADTPDNFQSRRPNTSFCFLDIRSPGLGDTAMYLCATSRERSTQYFGPGTRLTVL.

The rearrangement links TRBV4-2 to TRBJ1-4; D unclear. Germline-derived CDR1 and CDR2 are LGHNA and YNFKEQ. This CDR3 has 16 amino acids. Trimming pared 3 bases from V and 0 bases from J, leaving 11 bases between. The CDR3 is CASSQGRGATNEKLFF. The DNA for the CDR3 is TGTGCCAGCAGCCAGGGCAGAGGTGCAACTAATGAAAAACTGTTTTTT.

This chain uses TRBV28 with TRBJ1-5; D might be TRBD1 (6 bases). Germline lookup yields CDR1 MDHEN and CDR2 SYDVKM. Trimming took 2 bases from V and 0 from J, leaving 8 bases between them. The CDR3 is made up of 15 amino acids. CDR3 coding DNA: TGTGCCAGCAGTTTAGCAGGGGTTAGCAATCAGCCCCAGCATTTT. It encodes CASSLAGVSNQPQHF.

The chain carries TRBV14 and TRBJ1-4; D is unclear. This CDR3 contains 13 residues. Trimming removed 10 bases from V and 2 bases from J, with 11 bases in between. The germline V gene has CDR1 SGHDN and CDR2 FVKESK. CDR3: CATRRGTNEKLFF. The CDR3 nucleotides read TGTGCCACCCGTCGAGGGACTAATGAAAAACTGTTTTTT.

The chain joins TRBV4-2 to TRBJ2-7; D uncertain. V was trimmed by 8 bases and J by 0 bases, leaving 14 bases between them. This CDR3 is built from 14 residues. Looked up from germline, CDR1 is LGHNA and CDR2 is YNFKEQ. CDR3 protein: CASASGPSSYEQYF. CDR3 nucleotide sequence: TGTGCCAGCGCCTCCGGGCCTAGCTCCTACGAGCAGTACTTC.

V gene TRBV28 combines with J gene TRBJ1-4; 8 nucleotides match TRBD1. CDR1 MDHEN and CDR2 SYDVKM come from the germline V gene. The trim removed 5 bases at V and 8 bases at J, leaving 7 bases unmatched. The CDR3 loop spans 14 amino acids. The CDR3 sequence is CASSRTGFREKLFF. The CDR3 DNA sequence: TGTGCCAGCAGTAGGACAGGGTTCAGGGAAAAACTGTTTTTT.

The V call is TRBV7-3, the J call TRBJ2-2; no clear D gene. This CDR3 is built from 12 residues. Trimming cost V 3 bases and J 5 bases, with 4 bases left between them. The V gene's germline CDR1 is SGHTA and CDR2 FQGTGA. The CDR3 sequence: CASSFNTGELFF. The DNA for the CDR3 is TGTGCCAGCAGCTTTAATACCGGGGAGCTGTTTTTT.

The V and J genes are TRBV28 and TRBJ2-3, with TRBD2 matching over 10 bases. This CDR3 comprises 15 residues. From germline, CDR1 is MDHEN and CDR2 SYDVKM. The V gene end was trimmed by 8 bases and the J gene end by 1 base; junction bases not matched to a gene: 6. This CDR3 reads CASQLAGAGTDTQYF. CDR3 DNA sequence: TGTGCCAGCCAGCTAGCGGGAGCCGGCACAGATACGCAGTATTTT.

The chain joins TRBV28 to TRBJ2-7; D is uncertain. The CDR3 is 13 amino acids. Germline CDR1 is MDHEN and CDR2 is SYDVKM. Trimming took 3 bases from V and 3 from J, leaving 9 bases between them. The CDR3 DNA reads as TGTGCCAGCAGTTTGACACCAAACTACGAGCAGTACTTC. It is translated as CASSLTPNYEQYF.

The chain links TRBV28 to TRBJ1-2; D is uncertain. Germline lookup yields CDR1 MDHEN and CDR2 SYDVKM. V lost 5 bases to trimming and J lost 5 bases, with 12 bases between them. The CDR3 extends over 13 amino acids. CDR3 DNA sequence: TGTGCCAGCAGTGCGACAAGGCGGTATGGCTACACCTTC. It yields the protein CASSATRRYGYTF.

The chain combines TRBV29-1 with TRBJ1-3; D is undetermined. The V end lost 1 base, the J end lost 7 bases, and 8 bases lay between the germline ends. From germline, CDR1 is SQVTM and CDR2 ANQGSEA. The CDR3 is 12 residues long. CDR3 sequence: CSVEGVGNTIYF. The CDR3 nucleotides read TGCAGCGTTGAAGGGGTCGGGAACACCATATATTTT.

This chain uses TRBV5-1 with TRBJ1-4, with D uncertain. V lost 2 bases to trimming and J lost 3 bases, with 17 bases between them. The CDR3 has 17 residues. Germline V lookup: CDR1 SGHRS, CDR2 YFSETQ. This chain's CDR3 is CASSFGRTVASNEKLFF. The CDR3 DNA sequence: TGCGCCAGCAGCTTCGGACGGACTGTTGCGTCTAATGAAAAACTGTTTTTT.